These T cell receptor beta chains were read from a single sample in a study of ipilimumab plus nivolumab after autologous stem cell transplantation. Libraries were prepared by immunoSEQ multiplex PCR; TCRdb keeps only in-frame clonotypes and omits some of them. Of about 40,000 clones in the sample, 92% are singletons; the top ten hold 0.9%. Sequences were derived from PBMCs, sampled in a trial of ipilimumab plus nivolumab as post-transplant consolidation. The receptors here all came from a male donor with multiple myeloma. Both conserved end residues are part of each CDR3. The order of the fields is V gene, D gene, J gene, clone size, CDR3 DNA, CDR3 protein. A D gene is named only where the DNA matches it firmly. Clone size is shown for a subset of rows, as once, few, many or a class of expanded clone.

>TRBV5-4|.|TRBJ2-3|.
TGTGCCAGCAGCTTCATCGGGCTCTCAGATACGCAGTATTTT
CASSFIGLSDTQYF
>TRBV5-4|.|TRBJ1-1|.
TGTGCCAGCAGCTTCGGGAACACTGAAGCTTTCTTT
CASSFGNTEAFF
>TRBV4-3|TRBD2|TRBJ2-1|.
TGCGCCAGCAGGAAGACTAGCGGGAGCGGGTTTGAGCAGTTCTTC
CASRKTSGSGFEQFF
>TRBV6-6|TRBD1|TRBJ1-2|.
TGTGCCGCCGGGGTAGGGACAGAGGTTAACTATGGCTACACCTTC
CAAGVGTEVNYGYTF
>TRBV9|.|TRBJ2-2|.
TGTGCCAGCAGCGCCCATCCCACTAACACCGGGGAGCTGTTTTTT
CASSAHPTNTGELFF
>TRBV27|TRBD2|TRBJ2-7|.
TGTGCCAGCAGTTTAGGGTCTCTAGCGGGTCTATACGAGCAGTACTTC
CASSLGSLAGLYEQYF
>TRBV13|TRBD2|TRBJ2-3|.
TGTGCCAGCAGCTCGCTTCTAGCGGGGGGGCCCCCAGATACGCAGTATTTT
CASSSLLAGGPPDTQYF
>TRBV5-4|.|TRBJ2-7|.
TGTGCCAGCAGCTTGGTCGGCGGGACGGAAGAGCAGTACTTC
CASSLVGGTEEQYF
>TRBV6-1|.|TRBJ2-5|.
TGTGCCAGCAGCGGACGGCAGGAAAGTAAAGAGACCCAGTACTTC
CASSGRQESKETQYF
>TRBV18|.|TRBJ2-3|.
TGTGCCAGCTCACCCACAGATACGCAGTATTTT
CASSPTDTQYF
>TRBV28|.|TRBJ2-3|.
TGTGCCAGCAGTTTTAGGTTCGTGGAAAGCACAGATACGCAGTATTTT
CASSFRFVESTDTQYF
>TRBV19|.|TRBJ1-2|.
TGTGCCAGTAGTCCCTGGACGGGGATGGGGGCCTATGGCTACACCTTC
CASSPWTGMGAYGYTF
>TRBV14|TRBD1|TRBJ1-6|.
TGTGCCAGCAGCCCCCGGGACAGTTCGAATTCACCCCTCCACTTT
CASSPRDSSNSPLHF
>TRBV11-2|TRBD1|TRBJ2-7|.
TGTGCCAGCAGCTTAGAGGGACAGAGACCCTACGAGCAGTACTTC
CASSLEGQRPYEQYF
>TRBV18|.|TRBJ2-5|.
TGTGCCAGCTCACCACAAAAACAAGAGACCCAGTACTTC
CASSPQKQETQYF
>TRBV4-1|TRBD1|TRBJ1-2|few
TGCGCCAGCGCCACAGGGGTATTGGGCGGCTACACCTTC
CASATGVLGGYTF
>TRBV18|TRBD1|TRBJ2-3|.
TGTGCCAGCTCGCCCGGGACAGGGGCTACAGATACGCAGTATTTT
CASSPGTGATDTQYF
>TRBV7-2|.|TRBJ1-3|.
TGTGCCAGCAGCTTTCTTTTCAGTAGCTCTGGAAACACCATATATTTT
CASSFLFSSSGNTIYF
>TRBV29-1|.|TRBJ1-1|once
TGCAGCGTTGCTGCTGAGAGGAACACTGAAGCTTTCTTT
CSVAAERNTEAFF
>TRBV11-2|TRBD2|TRBJ2-3|.
TGTGCCAGCAGCTTAAATAGCGGGAGTACAGATACGCAGTATTTT
CASSLNSGSTDTQYF
>TRBV19|.|TRBJ2-1|.
TGTGCCAGTAGTAGAGTCACCAACAATGAGCAGTTCTTC
CASSRVTNNEQFF
>TRBV6-5|.|TRBJ2-7|.
.
CASSYSRWGGGNLF
>TRBV9|.|TRBJ2-2|few
TGTGCCAGCAGCGTAGCTCATTCGACCGGGGAGCTGTTTTTT
CASSVAHSTGELFF
>TRBV6-5|TRBD2|TRBJ2-1|.
TGTGCCAGCAGTCTCACTAGCGGGGGGTACAATGAGCAGTTCTTC
CASSLTSGGYNEQFF
>TRBV30|.|TRBJ2-3|.
TGTGCCTGGAGTGTAAGAGATACGCAGTATTTT
CAWSVRDTQYF
>TRBV7-6|TRBD2|TRBJ2-3|.
TGTGCCAGCAGCTTAGATAGCGGGGGGGCTGGAGATACGCAGTATTTT
CASSLDSGGAGDTQYF
>TRBV4-1|.|TRBJ1-1|.
TGCGCCAGCAGCCGGGGACAGAACACTGAAGCTTTCTTT
CASSRGQNTEAFF
>TRBV19|TRBD1|TRBJ2-3|.
TGTGCCAGTAGTATCTCCGGGACAGGGTGGGATACGCAGTATTTT
CASSISGTGWDTQYF
>TRBV11-3|TRBD2|TRBJ2-1|.
TGTGCCAGCAGCTTACGGTGGAAGCGGGAGTTAGTGGATCAGCAGTTCTTC
CASSLRWKRELVDQQFF
>TRBV5-1|.|TRBJ2-4|.
TGCGCCAGCAGCTTCGGCTGGAGGGCCTTCGACATTCAGTACTTC
CASSFGWRAFDIQYF
>TRBV6-1|.|TRBJ2-1|.
TGTGCCAGCAGTGAAGGGGCGGGGAACTACAATGAGCAGTTCTTC
CASSEGAGNYNEQFF
>TRBV5-5|.|TRBJ1-5|.
TGTGCCAGCAACCTCGGGACAAATGGCAATCAGCCCCAGCATTTT
CASNLGTNGNQPQHF
>TRBV5-1|.|TRBJ2-7|once
TGCGCCAGCAGCTTGGTGGGGCCTGCAAACTACGAGCAGTACTTC
CASSLVGPANYEQYF
>TRBV28|TRBD2|TRBJ2-7|.
TGTGCCAGCAGTTTATCCACGCGGGGGGCCCTCTACGAGCAGTACTTC
CASSLSTRGALYEQYF
>TRBV30|.|TRBJ2-7|.
TGTGCCTGGGTTTCGGGTAGGGGCGAGCAGTACTTC
CAWVSGRGEQYF
>TRBV29-1|TRBD1|TRBJ2-1|.
TGCAGCGCCCACCGGGACAGGGGGGAGGTTCGGCAGTTCTTC
CSAHRDRGEVRQFF
>TRBV27|.|TRBJ2-7|.
TGTGCCAGCAGTTTGCGGGGTTCACCCTACGAGCAGTACTTC
CASSLRGSPYEQYF
>TRBV30|.|TRBJ2-7|.
TGTGCCTGGTCCAGGGGTAGGGGGTCCTACGAGCAGTACTTC
CAWSRGRGSYEQYF
>TRBV27|TRBD2|TRBJ2-7|.
TGTGCCAGCAGTTACACCTCCGGGACTAGCGGCACCTACGAGCAGTACTTC
CASSYTSGTSGTYEQYF
>TRBV6-5|.|TRBJ2-5|.
TGTGCCAGCAGACCCGGTGTGTACCAAGAGACCCAGTACTTC
CASRPGVYQETQYF
>TRBV19|.|TRBJ2-7|.
TGTGCCAGTAGTATCAAGGTTTGGCAGTACTACGAGCAGTACTTC
CASSIKVWQYYEQYF
>TRBV2|TRBD1|TRBJ2-1|.
TGTGCCAGCATGCGGACAGGATACAATGAGCAGTTCTTC
CASMRTGYNEQFF
>TRBV28|.|TRBJ1-2|once
TGTGCCAGCAGCCCCCAGGCCCACCCGTTCCCAAGCTATGGCTACACCTTC
CASSPQAHPFPSYGYTF
>TRBV2|.|TRBJ2-7|once
TGTGCCAGCTCGGCTCAAACTTACGAGCAGTACTTC
CASSAQTYEQYF
>TRBV27|.|TRBJ2-2|.
TGTGCCAGCAGTTCCCCCACCCGTCATGGGACACGTCCCACCGGGGAGCTGTTTTTT
CASSSPTRHGTRPTGELFF
>TRBV7-2|.|TRBJ1-2|.
TGTGCCAGCAGCTTGGAGTACTATGGCTACACCTTC
CASSLEYYGYTF
>TRBV28|.|TRBJ1-5|.
TGTGCCAGCAGCCTAAGTGGGGGATCCTCGGGCCAGCCCCAGCATTTT
CASSLSGGSSGQPQHF
>TRBV7-3|.|TRBJ1-1|.
TGTGCCAGCAGCTTAACCGGGGGCAACACTGAAGCTTTCTTT
CASSLTGGNTEAFF
>TRBV7-3|TRBD2|TRBJ2-3|.
TGTGCCAGCAGCCGACTAGCGGGGGGCCAGGCGCAGTATTTT
CASSRLAGGQAQYF